This T cell receptor (beta chain) originates from a study of CD8 T cells in ankylosing spondylitis. Quantitative barcoded 5'-RACE was used to prepare TCR beta libraries. TCRdb re-analysed the 5' RACE reads in MiXCR, keeping a single row per CDR3 protein. Of 120,000 or so distinct CDR3 sequences listed, around 13% are singletons. The CDR3 totals 16 residues. Germline V gene lookup returns CDR1 SGHVS and CDR2 FNYEAQ. The trim removed 5 bases at V and 1 base at J, leaving 5 bases unmatched. This clonotype was seen only a few times. Antigen unknown. Points from the study as a whole: Seemingly characteristic of ankylosing spondylitis blood was a TCR beta motif consisting of about 8 highly homologous variants. Disease-linked clones had a CD8+ phenotype and relatively low frequency in peripheral blood.

Source material: blood, either unsorted or a sorted T cell fraction (not recorded which). The sequence came from a female donor with ankylosing spondylitis or in good health (not recorded which). The rearrangement uses TRBV7-6 and TRBJ2-1, with 10 bases fitting TRBD2. In DNA, the CDR3 is TGTGCCAGCAGCGCGGGACTAGCGTCTTCCTACAATGAGCAGTTCTTC. Encoded protein: CASSAGLASSYNEQFF.